A selection of T cell receptor beta chains follows, all from one sample in a study of blood T cells in healthy people across ages. TCRdb redid the calling of the 5' RACE reads with MiXCR, one entry per CDR3 protein. The repertoire has 1.5 million to 2 million distinct CDR3 sequences, approximately 50% of them found once; the top ten carry approximately 2.1%. The specimen was blood. Every receptor here comes from a woman between 40 and 50 years old in good health. Both conserved end residues are part of each CDR3. A D gene is named only where the DNA matches it firmly. Some rows mark clone size as missing; the rest say once, few, many or name a class of expanded clone.

>NA|TRBD2|TRBV4-3|TRBJ2-1
CASSQVAGDQETQFF
TGCGCCAGCAGCCAAGTAGCGGGGGACCAAGAGACCCAGTTCTTC
>once|NA|TRBV5-1|TRBJ1-2
CASRLRESRDGYTF
TGCGCCAGCCGCTTGAGGGAAAGCAGGGATGGCTACACCTTC
>NA|NA|TRBV5-1|TRBJ2-3
CASSVPARDTQYF
TGCGCCAGCAGCGTCCCGGCACGGGATACGCAGTATTTT
>few|TRBD2|TRBV9|TRBJ2-5
CASSAPRTSGLQETQYF
TGTGCCAGCAGCGCCCCAAGGACTAGCGGGCTCCAAGAGACCCAGTACTTC
>NA|TRBD1|TRBV4-3|TRBJ2-5
CASSRNRGLGETQYF
TGCGCCAGCAGCCGAAACAGGGGGTTAGGTGAGACCCAGTACTTC
>NA|NA|TRBV9|TRBJ2-2
CASSVAREWTGELFF
TGTGCCAGCAGCGTAGCTAGGGAATGGACCGGGGAGCTGTTTTTT
>NA|NA|TRBV19|TRBJ1-5
CASRTQHSLNQPQHF
TGTGCCAGTAGGACACAACACAGTCTCAATCAGCCCCAGCATTTT
>few|TRBD1|TRBV4-3|TRBJ2-7
CASSAGTGSLEQYF
TGCGCCAGCAGCGCGGGGACAGGGTCCTTGGAGCAGTACTTC
>NA|NA|TRBV29-1|TRBJ2-1
CSVELVEAYNEQFF
TGCAGCGTTGAACTAGTCGAGGCGTACAATGAGCAGTTCTTC
>NA|NA|TRBV2|TRBJ1-4
CASSSKPTGPNEKLFF
TGTGCCAGCAGTTCCAAGCCTACAGGGCCTAATGAAAAACTGTTTTTT
>few|TRBD1|TRBV11-1|TRBJ2-4
CASSYRDRGNIQYF
TGTGCCAGCAGCTACCGGGACAGGGGGAACATTCAGTACTTC
>NA|TRBD2|TRBV7-2|TRBJ2-5
CASSPGSGVETQYF
TGTGCCAGCAGCCCCGGGAGCGGGGTAGAGACCCAGTACTTC
>NA|NA|TRBV7-8|TRBJ2-5
CASERRGGETQYF
TGTGCCAGCGAAAGAAGAGGGGGAGAGACCCAGTACTTC
>NA|TRBD1|TRBV6-5|TRBJ1-6
CASSYSQGARPTNSPLHF
TGTGCCAGCAGTTACTCCCAGGGGGCGCGGCCTACTAATTCACCCCTCCACTTT
>NA|NA|TRBV4-3|TRBJ2-3
CASSPTVSGQQYF
TGCGCCAGCAGCCCCACCGTCTCCGGACAGCAGTATTTT
>NA|NA|TRBV6-1|TRBJ2-3
CASSENTAPDTQYF
TGTGCCAGCAGTGAAAATACAGCCCCAGATACGCAGTATTTT
>NA|TRBD2|TRBV6-2/TRBV6-3|TRBJ2-3
CASRPSGSTDTQYF
TGTGCCAGCCGGCCTAGCGGGAGCACAGATACGCAGTATTTT
>NA|NA|TRBV20-1|TRBJ1-6
CSAGGSYNSPLHF
TGCAGTGCTGGGGGCTCCTATAATTCACCCCTCCACTTT
>NA|NA|TRBV20-1|TRBJ1-6
CSARGLGSYNSPLHF
TGCAGTGCTAGAGGTTTGGGCTCCTATAATTCACCCCTCCACTTT
>few|NA|TRBV4-2|TRBJ2-7
CASSQAVAGATTYEQYF
TGTGCCAGCAGCCAAGCTGTGGCAGGGGCCACAACCTACGAGCAGTACTTC
>few|TRBD2|TRBV6-6|TRBJ2-7
CASTPGLAGNEQYF
TGTGCCAGCACCCCGGGACTAGCGGGGAACGAGCAGTACTTC
>NA|NA|TRBV28|TRBJ1-1
CASSLIMAVQVFF
TGTGCCAGCAGTTTAATAATGGCCGTCCAGGTTTTCTTT
>few|TRBD1|TRBV29-1|TRBJ2-1
CSVLRDRAGNEQFF
TGCAGCGTTCTCCGGGACAGGGCCGGCAATGAGCAGTTCTTC
>few|NA|TRBV7-9|TRBJ2-7
CASSPESLQEQYF
TGTGCCAGCAGCCCAGAGAGTTTACAGGAGCAGTACTTC
>NA|NA|TRBV20-1|TRBJ2-1
CSARDTVHQFF
TGCAGTGCTAGAGATACAGTCCATCAGTTCTTC
>NA|NA|TRBV6-5|TRBJ1-2
CASSRDINLYGYTF
TGTGCCAGCAGTCGTGACATAAACCTCTATGGCTACACCTTC
>NA|TRBD2|TRBV3-1|TRBJ2-6
CASSQKYKSGGFGANVLTF
TGTGCCAGCAGCCAGAAATACAAGAGCGGGGGATTCGGAGCCAACGTCCTGACTTTC
>few|TRBD2|TRBV5-1|TRBJ2-7
CASSLDSGSLLSSYEQYF
TGCGCCAGCAGCTTGGATAGCGGGAGCCTATTAAGCTCCTACGAGCAGTACTTC
>NA|TRBD2|TRBV7-8|TRBJ2-5
CASSPKLAGGPETQYF
TGTGCCAGCAGCCCGAAACTAGCGGGGGGGCCCGAGACCCAGTACTTC
>few|TRBD2|TRBV7-2|TRBJ2-7
CASSLRGTSGYEQYF
TGTGCCAGCAGCCTAAGGGGGACTAGCGGATACGAGCAGTACTTC
>NA|TRBD2|TRBV6-5|TRBJ2-7
CASSYGEKTSGQETKYF
TGTGCCAGCAGTTACGGGGAAAAGACTAGCGGGCAAGAGACCAAGTACTTC
>NA|NA|TRBV7-6|TRBJ2-7
CASSLGSWDEQYF
TGTGCCAGCAGCTTAGGTTCATGGGACGAGCAGTACTTC
>few|TRBD1|TRBV20-1|TRBJ2-7
CSADYPGQGSYEQYF
TGCAGTGCCGATTATCCGGGACAGGGTTCCTACGAGCAGTACTTC
>NA|NA|TRBV28|TRBJ2-1
CASSRQTVDSYNEQFF
TGTGCCAGCAGCCGCCAGACAGTCGACTCCTACAATGAGCAGTTCTTC
>few|TRBD2|TRBV14|TRBJ2-3
CASSQDTLAVNTDTQYF
TGTGCCAGCAGCCAAGATACCCTAGCGGTTAACACAGATACGCAGTATTTT
>few|TRBD2|TRBV10-1|TRBJ2-5
CASSLGLDGETQYF
TGCGCCAGCAGCCTCGGACTAGACGGGGAGACCCAGTACTTC
>NA|TRBD2|TRBV4-1|TRBJ2-4
CASSQDQTSGGKNIQYF
TGCGCCAGCAGCCAAGATCAGACTAGCGGGGGCAAAAACATTCAGTACTTC
>few|TRBD1|TRBV2|TRBJ1-2
CASSDLGARGSSGYTF
TGTGCCAGCAGTGATTTGGGTGCCAGGGGGTCGTCTGGCTACACCTTC
>NA|TRBD1|TRBV12-3/TRBV12-4|TRBJ1-5
CASTRGGDGQPQHF
TGTGCCAGCACCCGAGGGGGCGATGGTCAGCCCCAGCATTTT
>once|NA|TRBV27|TRBJ1-5
CASSFDPLGQPQHF
TGTGCCAGCAGTTTCGACCCCCTGGGTCAGCCCCAGCATTTT
>NA|NA|TRBV20-1|TRBJ2-1
CSTSSRGGEQFF
TGCAGTACCTCCTCCAGGGGCGGGGAGCAGTTCTTC
>NA|NA|TRBV20-1|TRBJ2-7
CSADSYNEQYF
TGCAGTGCCGACAGCTACAATGAGCAGTACTTC
>NA|NA|TRBV7-2|TRBJ2-5
CASSSTGRNQETQYF
TGTGCCAGCAGCTCGACTGGTCGTAACCAAGAGACCCAGTACTTC
>NA|NA|TRBV19|TRBJ2-4
CASSMQENIQYF
TGTGCCAGTAGTATGCAGGAAAACATTCAGTACTTC
>NA|TRBD1|TRBV9|TRBJ2-4
CASSTPSDRVRENIQYF
TGTGCCAGCAGCACCCCATCGGACAGGGTACGCGAAAACATTCAGTACTTC
>few|NA|TRBV6-5|TRBJ2-7
CASSDGTSYEQYF
TGTGCCAGCAGTGACGGCACCTCCTACGAGCAGTACTTC
>many|NA|TRBV29-1|TRBJ1-4
CSVDLENEKLFF
TGCAGCGTTGACTTGGAGAATGAAAAACTGTTTTTT
>few|NA|TRBV24-1|TRBJ2-1
CATSSRVEQFF
TGTGCCACCAGCTCCCGGGTTGAGCAGTTCTTC
>NA|NA|TRBV4-2|TRBJ2-7
CASSQDRTGLGSYEQYF
TGTGCCAGCAGCCAAGATCGAACAGGGCTGGGCTCCTACGAGCAGTACTTC
>few|TRBD1|TRBV7-6|TRBJ2-7
CASSSSGTGVSEQYF
TGTGCCAGCAGCTCGTCCGGGACAGGGGTGAGCGAGCAGTACTTC
>NA|NA|TRBV7-2|TRBJ2-3
CASSPRFIADTQYF
TGTGCCAGCAGCCCCCGGTTTATCGCGGATACGCAGTATTTT
>few|NA|TRBV12-3/TRBV12-4|TRBJ1-1
CASSLYQSSGEAFF
TGTGCCAGCAGTTTATATCAGAGCTCCGGGGAAGCTTTCTTT
>NA|TRBD1|TRBV5-8|TRBJ2-2
CASPRDRGRTGELFF
TGTGCCAGCCCTCGGGACAGGGGGCGAACCGGGGAGCTGTTTTTT
>few|NA|TRBV13|TRBJ1-2
CASSNGQYGYTF
TGTGCCAGCAGCAACGGACAGTATGGCTACACCTTC